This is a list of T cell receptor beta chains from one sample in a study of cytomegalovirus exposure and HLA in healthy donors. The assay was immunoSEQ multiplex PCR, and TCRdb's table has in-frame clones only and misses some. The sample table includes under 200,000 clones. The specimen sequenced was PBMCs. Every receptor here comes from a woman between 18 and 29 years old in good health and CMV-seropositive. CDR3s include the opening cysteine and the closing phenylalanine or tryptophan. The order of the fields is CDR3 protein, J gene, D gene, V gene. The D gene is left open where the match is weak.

CASSETGADEQFF TRBJ2-1 TRBD1 TRBV9
CASSIGTQHLETQYF TRBJ2-5 . TRBV7-9
CASSKVGAVCNQPQHF TRBJ1-5 . TRBV21-1
CASSAGGRWDTEAFF TRBJ1-1 TRBD1 TRBV5-1
CASSQRTSGDRQYF TRBJ2-3 TRBD2 TRBV4-2
CASSYSRLNTEAFF TRBJ1-1 . TRBV6-5
CASRPGTGSNQPQHF TRBJ1-5 TRBD1 TRBV6-5
CASSLVPGDTEAFF TRBJ1-1 . TRBV7-2
CASSQAGQGISGYTF TRBJ1-2 TRBD1 TRBV4-1
CASSQDFSAHTEAFF TRBJ1-1 . TRBV4-3
CASSLSGGNQPQHF TRBJ1-5 . TRBV7-2
CASSVTSGSLGELFF TRBJ2-2 TRBD2 TRBV9
CASSEFRGQSTDTQYF TRBJ2-3 . TRBV25-1
CASSLVQGNYNEQFF TRBJ2-1 . TRBV5-1
CASSHRTRQGVSQPQHF TRBJ1-5 TRBD1 TRBV4-1
CSVQNGPGVPQHF TRBJ1-5 . TRBV29-1
CASSPLSADTQYF TRBJ2-3 . TRBV7-2
CATSRVDRPYEQYF TRBJ2-7 . TRBV15
CASRQVTSGANVLTF TRBJ2-6 . TRBV6-6
CASSQPRLAGGRSYNEQFF TRBJ2-1 TRBD2 TRBV4-1
CASSFPDRAYSGNTIYF TRBJ1-3 TRBD1 TRBV7-8
CASSPTGDLSSREQFF TRBJ2-1 . TRBV4-2
CASSQSDWYIQYF TRBJ2-4 . TRBV23-1
CASSLWSGETQYF TRBJ2-5 . TRBV5-6
CASSLTSGGYNEQFF TRBJ2-1 TRBD2 TRBV18
CASSWAGNSGNTIYF TRBJ1-3 . TRBV7-2
CASMGRRETQYF TRBJ2-5 . TRBV5-1
CASSLDRGTMNTEAFF TRBJ1-1 TRBD1 TRBV5-6
CASSDSPTGRTGELFF TRBJ2-2 TRBD1 TRBV6-4
CASSITSGGETQYF TRBJ2-5 TRBD2 TRBV5-6
CASSSEGLGGYTF TRBJ1-2 . TRBV7-9
CASSEGRGSGVEKLFF TRBJ1-4 . TRBV2
CSVERREEWTQYF TRBJ2-5 . TRBV29-1
CAWGGRGTDEQFF TRBJ2-1 . TRBV30
CASSWTSGRADTQYF TRBJ2-3 TRBD2 TRBV7-9
CASSLRRGSSYEQYF TRBJ2-7 . TRBV13
CASRSLRGGSNQPQHF TRBJ1-5 . TRBV6-6
CASRQLLDRGEKLFF TRBJ1-4 TRBD1 TRBV6-5
CASSLPGYGYTF TRBJ1-2 . TRBV13
CASIGGPDTQYF TRBJ2-3 . TRBV2
CASAGTRNQPQHF TRBJ1-5 . TRBV6-1
CATSSITGYLTGELFF TRBJ2-2 . TRBV15
CSVPYSSRGKSGGYTF TRBJ1-2 . TRBV29-1